The entry below gives a single T cell receptor (beta chain) sequence along with its context. Its antigen is not known. A single base separates this from a much larger clone, so it may be a read error. This entry comes from a study of T cells in Graves' hyperthyroidism and ophthalmopathy. General study points: Most thyroid-expanded clonotypes above 0.001 were also found in blood.

RNA transcripts yielded amplified TCR beta CDR3 regions. The primer set for the first-round RT-PCR of the TCR CDR3 was HTBI. TCRdb re-analysed the multiplex PCR reads in MiXCR, keeping a single row per CDR3 protein. The sample contains some 600,000 distinct CDR3 sequences, around 13% of which appear only once. There are 16 residues in the CDR3. Losses at the gene ends were 4 bases for V and 0 bases for J; bases not matched to a gene: 6. The germline V gene has CDR1 MNHEY and CDR2 SVGAGI. The chain joins TRBV6-5 to TRBJ2-1; 7 positions agree with TRBD2. Sample: blood. The sequence was collected from a woman in her twenties or thirties with Graves' hyperthyroidism that later progressed to Graves' ophthalmopathy. The CDR3 loop is CASSSTGGSSYNEQFF. Written as DNA, the CDR3 is TGTGCCAGCAGTTCAACCGGGGGGAGCTCCTACAATGAGCAGTTCTTC.